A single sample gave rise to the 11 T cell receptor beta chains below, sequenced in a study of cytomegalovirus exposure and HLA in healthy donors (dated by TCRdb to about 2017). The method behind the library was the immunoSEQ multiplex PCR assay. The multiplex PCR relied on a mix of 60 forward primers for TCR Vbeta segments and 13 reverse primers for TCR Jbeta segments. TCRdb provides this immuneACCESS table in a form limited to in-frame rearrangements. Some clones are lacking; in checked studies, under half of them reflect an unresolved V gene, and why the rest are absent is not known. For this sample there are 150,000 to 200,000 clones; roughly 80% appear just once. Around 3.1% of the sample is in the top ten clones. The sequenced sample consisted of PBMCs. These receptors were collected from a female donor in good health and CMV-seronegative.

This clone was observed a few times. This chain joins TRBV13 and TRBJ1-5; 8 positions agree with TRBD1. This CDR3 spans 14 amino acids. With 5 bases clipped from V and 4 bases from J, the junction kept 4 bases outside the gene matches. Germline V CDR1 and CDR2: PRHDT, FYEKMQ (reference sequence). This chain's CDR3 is CASSPGQGNQPQHF. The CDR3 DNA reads TGTGCCAGCAGCCCAGGACAGGGAAATCAGCCCCAGCATTTT.

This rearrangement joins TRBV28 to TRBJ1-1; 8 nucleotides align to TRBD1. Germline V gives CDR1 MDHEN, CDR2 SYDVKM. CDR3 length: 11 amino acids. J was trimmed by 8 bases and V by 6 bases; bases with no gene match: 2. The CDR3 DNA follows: TGTGCCAGCAGGGACAGGGAGGAAGCTTTCTTT. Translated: CASRDREEAFF.

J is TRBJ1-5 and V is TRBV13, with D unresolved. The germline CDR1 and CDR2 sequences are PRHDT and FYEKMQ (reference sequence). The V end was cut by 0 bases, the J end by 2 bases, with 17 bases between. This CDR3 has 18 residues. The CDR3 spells CASSLGQGYFGGNQPQHF. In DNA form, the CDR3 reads TGTGCCAGCAGCTTAGGCCAAGGTTATTTCGGGGGCAATCAGCCCCAGCATTTT.

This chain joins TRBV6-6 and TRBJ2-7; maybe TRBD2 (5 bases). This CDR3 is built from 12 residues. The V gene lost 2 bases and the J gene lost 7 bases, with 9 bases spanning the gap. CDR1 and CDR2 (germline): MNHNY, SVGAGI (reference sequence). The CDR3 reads CASSYIGDEQYF. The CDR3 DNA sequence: TGTGCCAGCAGTTACATCGGGGATGAGCAGTACTTC.

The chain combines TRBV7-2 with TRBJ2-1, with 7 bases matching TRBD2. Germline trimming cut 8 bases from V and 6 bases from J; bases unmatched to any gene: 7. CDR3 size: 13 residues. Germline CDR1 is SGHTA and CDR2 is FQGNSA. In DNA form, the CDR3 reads TGTGCCAGCGCCCGAGGCGGGAGCAATGAGCAGTTCTTC. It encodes CASARGGSNEQFF. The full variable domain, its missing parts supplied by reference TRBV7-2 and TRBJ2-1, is GAGVSQSPSNKVTEKGKDVELRCDPISGHTALYWYRQSLGQGLEFLIYFQGNSAPDKSGLPSDRFSAERTGGSVSTLTIQRTQQEDSAVYLCASARGGSNEQFFGPGTRLTVL.

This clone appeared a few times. Here the CDR3 reads CASSLEKAGTQYF. The DNA of the CDR3 is TGTGCCAGCAGCTTAGAAAAGGCAGGGACGCAGTATTTT. The chain couples TRBV7-2 to TRBJ2-3, with D tentatively TRBD1 (5 bases). This CDR3 region has 13 residues. The V gene lost 1 base and the J gene lost 9 bases, with 11 bases spanning the gap. Germline V gene sequence: CDR1 SGHTA, CDR2 FQGNSA.

The CDR3 loop is CASSYPGLSYEQYF. CDR3 coding DNA: TGTGCCAGCAGCTATCCGGGACTTTCCTACGAGCAGTACTTC. The genes are TRBV13 and TRBJ2-7, with TRBD2 as a possible D gene (6 bases). The germline gives CDR1 PRHDT, CDR2 FYEKMQ (reference sequence). Trimming left V 4 bases short and J 1 base short, with 11 bases between. This CDR3 spans 14 amino acids.

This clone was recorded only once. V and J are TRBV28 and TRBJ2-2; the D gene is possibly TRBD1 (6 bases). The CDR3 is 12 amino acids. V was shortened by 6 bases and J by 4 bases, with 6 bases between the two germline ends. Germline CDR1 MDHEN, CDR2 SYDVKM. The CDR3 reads CASRGATGELFF. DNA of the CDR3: TGTGCCAGCAGGGGGGCCACCGGGGAGCTGTTTTTT.

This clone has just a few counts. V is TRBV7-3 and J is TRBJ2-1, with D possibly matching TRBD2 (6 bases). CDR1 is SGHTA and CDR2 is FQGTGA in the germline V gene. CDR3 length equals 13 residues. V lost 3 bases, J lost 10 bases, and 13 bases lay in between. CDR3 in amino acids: CASSFPEGGEQFF. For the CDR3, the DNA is TGTGCCAGCAGCTTCCCCGAGGGAGGCGAGCAGTTCTTC.

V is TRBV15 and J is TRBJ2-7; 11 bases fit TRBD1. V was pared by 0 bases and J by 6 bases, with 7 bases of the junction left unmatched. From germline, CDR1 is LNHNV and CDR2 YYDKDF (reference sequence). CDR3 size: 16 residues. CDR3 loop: CATSRDRWDRGTEQYF. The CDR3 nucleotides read TGTGCCACCAGCAGAGATCGGTGGGACAGGGGGACCGAGCAGTACTTC. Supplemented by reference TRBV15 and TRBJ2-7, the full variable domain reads DAMVIQNPRYQVTQFGKPVTLSCSQTLNHNVMYWYQQKSSQAPKLLFHYYDKDFNNEADTPDNFQSRRPNTSFCFLDIRSPGLGDTAMYLCATSRDRWDRGTEQYFGPGTRLTVT.

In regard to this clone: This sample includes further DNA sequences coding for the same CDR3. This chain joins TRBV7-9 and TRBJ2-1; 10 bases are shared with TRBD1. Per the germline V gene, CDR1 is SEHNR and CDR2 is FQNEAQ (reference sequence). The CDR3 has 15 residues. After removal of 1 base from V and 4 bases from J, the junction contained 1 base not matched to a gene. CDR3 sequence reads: CASSLGQGAYNEQFF. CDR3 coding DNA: TGTGCCAGCAGCTTAGGACAGGGGGCTTACAATGAGCAGTTCTTC.